These T cell receptor beta chains were read from a single sample in a study of CD8 T cells in ankylosing spondylitis. MiXCR, applied by TCRdb to the 5' RACE reads, yields one record per CDR3 protein. The sample holds about 500,000 distinct CDR3 sequences, about 13% seen once. The sample taken for sequencing was blood, either unsorted or a sorted T cell fraction (not recorded which). These receptors came from a male donor with ankylosing spondylitis. Each CDR3 is given with its conserved first and last residue. The D gene is left open where the match is weak. Clone size is shown for a subset of rows, as once, few, many or a class of expanded clone.

D: TRBD2; V: TRBV20-1; size: -; J: TRBJ2-1; CDR3: CSARTSGSSSYNEQFF; DNA: TGCAGTGCTAGGACTAGCGGGAGTAGTTCCTACAATGAGCAGTTCTTC
D: -; V: TRBV20-1; size: few; J: TRBJ2-7; CDR3: CSARDPRVYEQYF; DNA: TGCAGTGCTAGAGATCCGAGGGTTTACGAGCAGTACTTC
D: -; V: TRBV20-1; size: few; J: TRBJ2-7; CDR3: CSVHGIIRDLSSYEQYF; DNA: TGCAGTGTCCACGGCATCATCAGGGACCTCAGCTCCTACGAGCAGTACTTC
D: -; V: TRBV20-1; size: -; J: TRBJ1-6; CDR3: CSGTLGPGNSPLHF; DNA: TGCAGTGGCACGCTCGGGCCTGGGAATTCACCCCTCCACTTT
D: -; V: TRBV20-1; size: few; J: TRBJ1-5; CDR3: CSVKAGIDQPQHF; DNA: TGCAGTGTTAAGGCGGGCATCGATCAGCCCCAGCATTTT
D: -; V: TRBV20-1; size: few; J: TRBJ2-6; CDR3: CSASISPGAGSSGANVLTF; DNA: TGCAGTGCTAGTATCTCCCCTGGGGCAGGCAGTTCTGGGGCCAACGTCCTGACTTTC
D: -; V: TRBV28; size: many; J: TRBJ2-7; CDR3: CASSPLGEEDEQYF; DNA: TGTGCCAGCAGCCCTCTAGGGGAGGAAGACGAGCAGTACTTC
D: TRBD1; V: TRBV5-1; size: -; J: TRBJ1-1; CDR3: CASSEDRARAEAFF; DNA: TGCGCCAGCAGCGAGGACAGGGCTCGGGCTGAAGCTTTCTTT
D: -; V: TRBV12-3/TRBV12-4; size: -; J: TRBJ2-1; CDR3: CASSRTAVELGVF; DNA: TGTGCCAGCAGTAGGACTGCCGTCGAGCTCGGGGTCTTC
D: -; V: TRBV6-5; size: few; J: TRBJ1-2; CDR3: CASSYWQGYYGYTF; DNA: TGTGCCAGCAGTTACTGGCAGGGATACTATGGCTACACCTTC
D: -; V: TRBV5-1; size: few; J: TRBJ2-2; CDR3: CASSFDLVVTGELFF; DNA: TGCGCCAGCAGCTTTGACCTCGTTGTCACCGGGGAGCTGTTTTTT
D: -; V: TRBV20-1; size: -; J: TRBJ2-3; CDR3: CSARGLSPPRTDTQYF; DNA: TGCAGTGCTAGAGGCCTTTCCCCCCCCCGGACAGATACGCAGTATTTT
D: -; V: TRBV20-1; size: -; J: TRBJ2-3; CDR3: CSALIPQMGGTQYF; DNA: TGCAGTGCTCTTATACCTCAAATGGGCGGTACGCAGTATTTT
D: TRBD2; V: TRBV2; size: -; J: TRBJ2-1; CDR3: CASNGLAGVRTYNEQFF; DNA: TGTGCCAGCAATGGGCTAGCGGGAGTAAGGACCTACAATGAGCAGTTCTTC
D: TRBD2; V: TRBV15; size: -; J: TRBJ2-1; CDR3: CATSRGGLAGQNNEQFF; DNA: TGTGCCACCAGCAGGGGGGGACTAGCGGGCCAAAACAATGAGCAGTTCTTC
D: -; V: TRBV6-4; size: -; J: TRBJ2-1; CDR3: CASSDVLRLPSYNEQFF; DNA: TGTGCCAGCAGTGACGTTTTGAGGCTTCCCTCCTACAATGAGCAGTTCTTC
D: -; V: TRBV20-1; size: -; J: TRBJ1-2; CDR3: CSARPVGSNPYGYTF; DNA: TGCAGTGCTAGACCAGTGGGCTCAAATCCATATGGCTACACCTTC
D: TRBD2; V: TRBV12-3/TRBV12-4; size: few; J: TRBJ2-3; CDR3: CASSGGGAGNTQYF; DNA: TGTGCCAGCAGCGGGGGGGGAGCCGGGAATACGCAGTATTTT
D: -; V: TRBV6-1; size: -; J: TRBJ1-1; CDR3: CASRETGRLEWEKKRTEAFF; DNA: TGTGCCAGCAGAGAGACAGGAAGATTGGAGTGGGAAAAGAAAAGGACTGAAGCTTTCTTT
D: -; V: TRBV10-2; size: -; J: TRBJ1-2; CDR3: CASSEARQAYGYTF; DNA: TGCGCCAGCAGTGAGGCACGACAGGCCTATGGCTACACCTTC
D: TRBD1; V: TRBV14; size: -; J: TRBJ1-2; CDR3: CASSQEGGGGSGYTF; DNA: TGTGCCAGCAGCCAAGAAGGAGGGGGCGGCTCTGGCTACACCTTC
D: TRBD1; V: TRBV7-9; size: many; J: TRBJ1-1; CDR3: CASSLQGFTEAFF; DNA: TGTGCCAGCAGTTTACAGGGGTTTACTGAAGCTTTCTTT
D: -; V: TRBV20-1; size: -; J: TRBJ2-3; CDR3: CSARDWISAVTQYF; DNA: TGCAGTGCTAGAGATTGGATTAGCGCGGTTACGCAGTATTTT
D: TRBD1; V: TRBV3-1; size: -; J: TRBJ1-1; CDR3: CASSKPGGHEAFF; DNA: TGTGCCAGCAGCAAACCAGGGGGACATGAAGCTTTCTTT
D: -; V: TRBV15; size: few; J: TRBJ2-2; CDR3: CATSRDLGGELFF; DNA: TGTGCCACCAGCAGAGATCTAGGCGGGGAGCTGTTTTTT